This T cell receptor beta chain was sequenced for a study of T cell clones after liver transplantation. Study details: Tolerant meant at least one year fully off immunosuppression without liver enzymes above twice normal.

TCRbeta sequences of proliferating CFSE-low MLR cells were labeled alloreactive. This clone was seen only a few times. Its antigen remains unidentified. Sequencing used immunoSEQ multiplex PCR; TCRdb keeps in-frame clones, though not all of them. The data show approximately 6,300 clones, around 29% seen once. Per germline, CDR1 KGHSH and CDR2 LQKENI. V lost 2 bases, J lost 4 bases, and 11 bases lay in between. This CDR3 has 15 residues. The chain is built from TRBV18 and TRBJ1-4; tentatively, D is TRBD1 (5 bases). This receptor was obtained from a human patient who received a liver transplant. The graft donor may be the source of some T cells. Sequenced: CD4+ T cells from cultured PBMCs. CDR3 loop: CASSPAGRGNEKLFF. The CDR3, as DNA: TGTGCCAGCTCACCAGCGGGACGAGGTAATGAAAAACTGTTTTTT.